Below, 29 T cell receptor beta chains from the same sample are listed, as sequenced in a study of shared clonotypes between healthy human individuals. The table came from immunoSEQ multiplex PCR; TCRdb's copy has only in-frame clones and leaves some out. The sample carries about half a million clones, approximately 85% recorded once. The sequencing sample was made of PBMCs. These TCRs come from a woman in her forties in good health. Some clones in this sample may be carry-over from other donors' samples.

The chain joins TRBV18 to TRBJ2-7; TRBD1 aligns across 7 bases. The V gene's germline CDR1 is KGHSH and CDR2 LQKENI. CDR3 size: 14 residues. The V gene end was trimmed by 5 bases and the J gene end by 0 bases; junction bases not matched to a gene: 4. CDR3: CASSWDRSSYEQYF. CDR3 in DNA: TGTGCCAGCTCATGGGACAGAAGCTCCTACGAGCAGTACTTC.

The chain has TRBV6-1 and TRBJ2-1, with TRBD2 matching over 9 bases. V lost 7 bases, J lost 8 bases, and 3 bases stayed unmatched. CDR1 is MNHNS, CDR2 SASEGT, per germline. The CDR3 spans 12 residues. CDR3 sequence (DNA): TGTGCCAGCACCGGACTAGCGTATGAGCAGTTCTTC. Its protein is CASTGLAYEQFF.

On this clone: A single base is all that separates this from a far larger clone, so a read error is likely. The rearrangement links TRBV7-8 to TRBJ2-6; D gene unclear. CDR3 length: 13 residues. V was clipped by 8 bases and J by 0 bases, with 5 bases between them. CDR1 is SGHVS and CDR2 is FQNEAQ in the germline V gene. CDR3: CASASSGANVLTF. CDR3 sequence (DNA): TGTGCCAGCGCCAGCTCTGGGGCCAACGTCCTGACTTTC.

This clone occurred once. The genes are TRBV29-1 and TRBJ2-1, with a tentative D call TRBD2 (6 bases). V lost 7 bases and J 0 bases, leaving 10 bases between the germline ends. The CDR3 has 13 amino acids. The germline CDR1 and CDR2 sequences are SQVTM and ANQGSEA. CDR3 sequence reads: CSAGTSSYNEQFF. DNA for the CDR3: TGCAGCGCCGGGACTTCCTCCTACAATGAGCAGTTCTTC.

This sequence joins TRBV5-4 and TRBJ2-3; D is possibly TRBD2 (6 bases). V gave up 5 bases and J gave up 1 base, with 14 bases separating them. This CDR3 has 15 amino acids. Germline assignment: CDR1 SGHNT and CDR2 YYREEE (reference sequence). CDR3: CASRKDGGGTDTQYF. The CDR3 nucleotides are TGTGCCAGCAGGAAGGACGGAGGGGGCACAGATACGCAGTATTTT.

The genes are TRBV7-2 and TRBJ1-1; D is perhaps TRBD1 (6 bases). Germline V gives CDR1 SGHTA, CDR2 FQGNSA. CDR3 length: 15 residues. The V end lost 6 bases, the J end lost 0 bases, and 14 bases lay between the germline ends. The CDR3 here is CASSYNRVVNTEAFF. CDR3 sequence (DNA): TGTGCCAGCAGTTATAACAGGGTAGTGAACACTGAAGCTTTCTTT. Full variable domain (remainder filled in from reference TRBV7-2 and TRBJ1-1): GAGVSQSPSNKVTEKGKDVELRCDPISGHTALYWYRQSLGQGLEFLIYFQGNSAPDKSGLPSDRFSAERTGGSVSTLTIQRTQQEDSAVYLCASSYNRVVNTEAFFGQGTRLTVV.

The chain combines TRBV5-1 with TRBJ2-2, with TRBD2 matching 7 bases. The germline V gene encodes CDR1 SGHRS and CDR2 YFSETQ. J was trimmed by 5 bases and V by 4 bases; bases with no gene match: 11. The CDR3 is 16 residues long. CDR3 DNA: TGCGCCAGCAGCCTACCAACCGGGGGGATAACCGGGGAGCTGTTTTTT. Amino acid sequence: CASSLPTGGITGELFF.

CDR3 protein: CASSPLPGTSYNEQFF. CDR3 sequence (DNA): TGTGCCAGTAGTCCGCTCCCCGGGACAAGTTACAATGAGCAGTTCTTC. The rearrangement joins TRBV19 to TRBJ2-1; D perhaps matches TRBD1 (6 bases). Germline-derived CDR1 and CDR2 are LNHDA and SQIVND (reference sequence). The CDR3 has 16 amino acids. The V end lost 5 bases, the J end lost 4 bases, and 18 bases lay between the germline ends.

The V call is TRBV5-4, the J call TRBJ2-7; the D is unclear. Germline lookup yields CDR1 SGHNT and CDR2 YYREEE (reference sequence). V dropped 0 bases and J dropped 3 bases, with 10 bases sitting between them. CDR3 length: 14 amino acids. CDR3 amino acids: CASSLAAASYEQYF. CDR3 nucleotide sequence: TGTGCCAGCAGCTTGGCCGCAGCAAGCTACGAGCAGTACTTC.

This clone has at least ten counts. The chain recombines TRBV2 with TRBJ2-7; D assignment may be TRBD1 or TRBD2 (5 bases each). Germline V gene lookup returns CDR1 SNHLY and CDR2 FYNNEI. The V end lost 5 bases, the J end lost 4 bases, and 9 bases lay between the germline ends. The CDR3 spans 12 residues. As DNA, the CDR3 is TGTGCCAGCAGTCCAGGGAGTTACGAGCAGTACTTC. Its translation is CASSPGSYEQYF.

This sequence joins TRBV7-7 and TRBJ2-2, with 10 bases matching TRBD2. Germline CDR1 and CDR2: SSHAT and FNYEAQ (reference sequence). J was trimmed by 1 base and V by 0 bases; bases with no gene match: 8. CDR3 size: 19 residues. The CDR3 loop reads CASSLAPGLAERNTGELFF. The CDR3 nucleotides are TGTGCCAGCAGCTTAGCCCCAGGACTAGCGGAAAGGAACACCGGGGAGCTGTTTTTT.

The V and J genes are TRBV29-1 and TRBJ2-7; D might be TRBD1 (5 bases). Trimming removed 5 bases from V and 5 bases from J, with 10 bases in between. This CDR3 has 11 residues. Germline V lookup: CDR1 SQVTM, CDR2 ANQGSEA. The CDR3 loop reads CSVQGQDEQYF. CDR3 nucleotide sequence: TGCAGCGTTCAGGGTCAGGACGAGCAGTACTTC.

J is TRBJ1-1 and V is TRBV19; D perhaps matches TRBD1 (5 bases). Germline assignment: CDR1 LNHDA and CDR2 SQIVND (reference sequence). The CDR3 has 14 residues. V was clipped by 7 bases and J by 0 bases, with 12 bases between them. CDR3 residues: CASTPRQMNTEAFF. In DNA form, the CDR3 reads TGTGCCAGTACCCCCCGACAGATGAACACTGAAGCTTTCTTT.

This clone was seen a handful of times. This chain uses TRBV28 with TRBJ1-3; tentatively, D is TRBD1 (6 bases). Germline CDR1 MDHEN, CDR2 SYDVKM. This CDR3 has 15 amino acids. V dropped 5 bases and J dropped 5 bases, with 16 bases sitting between them. CDR3 region: CASSPTGSGRNTIYF. CDR3 DNA: TGTGCCAGCAGTCCTACAGGGAGTGGAAGAAACACCATATATTTT.

The V call is TRBV27, the J call TRBJ2-7; 9 bases match TRBD2. Germline V gives CDR1 MNHEY, CDR2 SMNVEV (reference sequence). V gave up 2 bases and J gave up 5 bases; unmatched junction bases: 4. CDR3 length equals 14 residues. The CDR3 DNA reads TGTGCCAGCAGTTTAGTTAGCGGGAGAAACGAGCAGTACTTC. Translating it yields CASSLVSGRNEQYF.

The chain recombines TRBV7-8 with TRBJ1-5, with 8 bases fitting TRBD1. CDR3 size: 15 residues. The V and J ends lost 4 bases and 9 bases, in that order; junction bases with no gene match: 11. Looked up from germline, CDR1 is SGHVS and CDR2 is FQNEAQ. CDR3 residues: CASSSGDRLLSPQHF. CDR3 DNA sequence: TGTGCCAGCAGCTCCGGGGACAGGCTTCTTTCGCCCCAGCATTTT.

This clone is a singleton in its sample. The chain uses TRBV10-3 and TRBJ2-1; TRBD1 aligns across 7 bases. Germline values: CDR1 ENHRY, CDR2 SYGVKD. Trimming took 3 bases from V and 2 from J; bases not matched to a gene: 7. The CDR3 is 16 amino acids. The CDR3 DNA reads as TGTGCCATCAGTGACCACGACAGGGTCGCCTACAATGAGCAGTTCTTC. It encodes CAISDHDRVAYNEQFF.

The chain employs TRBV7-9 and TRBJ2-2, with TRBD2 matching over 9 bases. There are 17 residues in the CDR3. The V gene end was trimmed by 4 bases and the J gene end by 0 bases; junction bases not matched to a gene: 6. The germline V gene has CDR1 SEHNR and CDR2 FQNEAQ (reference sequence). The CDR3 here is CASSSLAGTPNTGELFF. CDR3 sequence (DNA): TGTGCCAGCAGCTCCCTAGCGGGAACCCCGAACACCGGGGAGCTGTTTTTT. Full variable domain (remainder filled in from reference TRBV7-9 and TRBJ2-2): DTGVSQNPRHKITKRGQNVTFRCDPISEHNRLYWYRQTLGQGPEFLTYFQNEAQLEKSRLLSDRFSAERPKGSFSTLEIQRTEQGDSAMYLCASSSLAGTPNTGELFFGEGSRLTVL.

This chain connects TRBV7-6 to TRBJ2-1; D call uncertain. The V end was cut by 6 bases, the J end by 6 bases, with 18 bases between. The CDR3 runs to 15 residues. Germline assignment: CDR1 SGHVS and CDR2 FNYEAQ. CDR3 residues: CASSQPGFTGNEQFF. CDR3 sequence (DNA): TGTGCCAGCAGTCAACCCGGGTTCACGGGCAATGAGCAGTTCTTC.

V gene TRBV15 combines with J gene TRBJ1-3; the D gene is possibly TRBD1 (5 bases). V was cut by 0 bases and J by 9 bases, with 15 bases left in between. Germline loops: CDR1 LNHNV, CDR2 YYDKDF (reference sequence). The CDR3 loop spans 15 amino acids. CDR3 region: CATSRDLRDWGTIYF. In DNA form, the CDR3 reads TGTGCCACCAGCAGAGATCTTAGGGACTGGGGCACCATATATTTT.

This chain joins TRBV4-1 and TRBJ2-2, with D uncertain. V was clipped by 7 bases and J by 6 bases, with 12 bases between them. The CDR3 contains 13 residues. Germline V gene data show CDR1 as MGHRA and CDR2 as YSYEKL. CDR3 loop: CASTRSWPGELFF. The CDR3 bases are TGCGCCAGCACCCGAAGCTGGCCCGGGGAGCTGTTTTTT.

This clone has just one count. The chain uses TRBV10-2 and TRBJ2-2; D is unresolved. Deletions cut 0 bases from V and 1 base from J, with 3 bases between. This CDR3 has 14 amino acids. The germline V gene encodes CDR1 WSHSY and CDR2 SAAADI. In nucleotides, the CDR3 is TGCGCCAGCAGTGAGTCGTGGAACACCGGGGAGCTGTTTTTT. Translated: CASSESWNTGELFF.

The rearrangement links TRBV23-1 to TRBJ2-7, with TRBD2 identical over 8 bases. TRBV23-1 is noted as an ORF with a role that remains uncertain. This CDR3 has 14 amino acids. The V segment lost 9 bases and the J segment 2 bases; nucleotides outside the gene matches: 9. Written as DNA, the CDR3 is TGCGCCAGGCTACTCGGGGGGGGTACCTACGAGCAGTACTTC. Translating it yields CARLLGGGTYEQYF.

The gene calls are TRBV2 and TRBJ2-7; 7 bases fit TRBD1. Trimming took 3 bases from V and 4 from J; bases not matched to a gene: 6. The germline CDR1 and CDR2 sequences are SNHLY and FYNNEI. CDR3 length: 14 amino acids. The CDR3 is CASSDGTVLYEQYF. DNA for the CDR3: TGTGCCAGCAGTGACGGGACAGTTCTGTACGAGCAGTACTTC.

The V gene is TRBV27, the J gene TRBJ2-1; TRBD2 matches 10 bases. The germline V gene encodes CDR1 MNHEY and CDR2 SMNVEV (reference sequence). With 3 bases clipped from V and 0 bases from J, the junction kept 2 bases outside the gene matches. The CDR3 spans 16 residues. CDR3: CASSFIAGGSYNEQFF. As DNA, the CDR3 is TGTGCCAGCAGTTTTATAGCGGGAGGCTCCTACAATGAGCAGTTCTTC.

The chain joins TRBV19 to TRBJ2-4; D is undetermined. This CDR3 contains 16 residues. Trimming left V 6 bases short and J 1 base short, with 16 bases between. Looked up from germline, CDR1 is LNHDA and CDR2 is SQIVND (reference sequence). The CDR3 DNA reads TGTGCCAGTAGGGGGTCGTTCGGTGGGGCCAAAAACATTCAGTACTTC. Amino acids: CASRGSFGGAKNIQYF. Filled out from reference TRBV19 and TRBJ2-4, the complete variable domain reads DGGITQSPKYLFRKEGQNVTLSCEQNLNHDAMYWYRQDPGQGLRLIYYSQIVNDFQKGDIAEGYSVSREKKESFPLTVTSAQKNPTAFYLCASRGSFGGAKNIQYFGAGTRLSVL.

This chain links TRBV13 with TRBJ2-7, with 9 bases aligning to TRBD2. The germline CDR1 and CDR2 sequences are PRHDT and FYEKMQ (reference sequence). The J segment lost 13 bases and the V segment lost 3 bases, leaving 7 bases of the junction unmatched. The CDR3 is 12 amino acids. The DNA of the CDR3 is TGTGCCAGCAGCTTTAGCGGGAGTGATCATTACTTC. As protein: CASSFSGSDHYF.

The chain is built from TRBV11-3 and TRBJ2-2, with 11 positions matching TRBD1. The CDR3 is 16 residues long. CDR1 and CDR2 (germline): SGHNT, YENEEA. Trimming cost V 0 bases and J 7 bases; bases outside gene matches: 4. Here the CDR3 DNA reads TGTGCCAGCAGCTTAGAGCCCGGGACAGGGGGCGGGGAGCTGTTTTTT. Its translation: CASSLEPGTGGGELFF.

V usage is TRBV27 and J usage is TRBJ1-2; 8 bases match TRBD1. Germline CDR1 reads MNHEY; CDR2 reads SMNVEV (reference sequence). The CDR3 spans 14 residues. V was pared by 5 bases and J by 2 bases, with 4 bases of the junction left unmatched. CDR3 nucleotide sequence: TGTGCCAGCAGTCCCCGGACAGGGAACTATGGCTACACCTTC. Protein sequence: CASSPRTGNYGYTF.